The 18 T cell receptor beta chains given below trace back to one sample, sequenced in a study of human T cells and chemical hapten exposure (dated by TCRdb to the early 2020s). Reading the label with the study, this specimen's time point is: healthy volunteer bleed at 6 weeks. Total RNA was extracted from unfractionated whole blood that had been collected in Tempus Blood RNA tubes. The receptor library was made with RACE. Sequencing was carried out with a NextSeq 500. TCRdb's own reprocessing of the public reads used fastp at Q25 and MiXCR and kept productive beta chains. Each record represents a unique CDR3 protein, reported with the most common genes and DNA among its rows. Within this sample are about 65,000 distinct CDR3 sequences, with about 6.5% of them counted one time only. Clones ranked in the top ten supply around 3.4% of the sample. Input material: whole blood. The receptors shown here come from a female donor in good health. Some clones in this sample may be carry-over from other donors' samples.

Only a few counts were recorded for this clonotype. The rearrangement links TRBV27 to TRBJ2-3, with 7 bases that match TRBD2. The V gene end was trimmed by 5 bases and the J gene end by 3 bases; junction bases not matched to a gene: 14. CDR3 length equals 17 residues. The germline gives CDR1 MNHEY, CDR2 SMNVEV (reference sequence). CDR3 nucleotides: TGTGCCAGCAGTCCTAGCGGAGGGGAGGTTAGGACAGATACGCAGTATTTT. This codes for CASSPSGGEVRTDTQYF.

The rearrangement uses TRBV6-1 and TRBJ1-2; D call uncertain. The CDR3 sequence is 15 residues long. Deletions cut 6 bases from V and 4 bases from J, with 18 bases between. Germline values: CDR1 MNHNS, CDR2 SASEGT. CDR3 region: CASRSYGSRFYGYTF. The CDR3 DNA is TGTGCCAGCAGATCTTATGGCTCCCGATTCTATGGCTACACCTTC.

The sample holds many counts of this clonotype. This chain joins TRBV3-1 and TRBJ2-5; no reliable D call. Germline CDR1 reads LGHDT; CDR2 reads YNNKEL (reference sequence). CDR3 length: 13 amino acids. Trimming pared 1 base from V and 3 bases from J, leaving 6 bases between. The CDR3 region is CASSQVEKETQYF. In DNA, the CDR3 is TGTGCCAGCAGCCAAGTTGAGAAAGAGACCCAGTACTTC.

The chain uses TRBV9 and TRBJ2-1, with a weak D call TRBD2 (7 bases). Trimming took off 5 bases at V and 0 bases at J, with 21 bases between the two ends. The CDR3 covers 18 residues. Germline V gives CDR1 SGDLS, CDR2 YYNGEE. This CDR3 reads CASSPRGGDRFSYNEQFF. CDR3 bases: TGTGCCAGCAGTCCCAGGGGAGGGGATCGGTTCTCCTACAATGAGCAGTTCTTC.

The chain joins TRBV20-1 to TRBJ2-1; 9 bases agree with TRBD2. Looked up from germline, CDR1 is DFQATT and CDR2 is SNEGSKA (reference sequence). There are 12 residues in the CDR3. The V segment lost 3 bases and the J segment 8 bases; nucleotides outside the gene matches: 2. The CDR3 loop is CSARRTSDEQFF. CDR3 DNA: TGCAGTGCTAGGAGGACTAGCGATGAGCAGTTCTTC.

This clonotype came up many times. The chain couples TRBV5-5 to TRBJ2-1; possibly TRBD2 for D (6 bases). The CDR3 contains 15 residues. From germline, CDR1 is SGHKS and CDR2 YYEKEE (reference sequence). Trimming removed 4 bases at V and 8 bases at J, with 19 bases between. The CDR3 protein is CASSPSPGLIDEQFF. The CDR3 DNA reads TGTGCCAGCAGCCCCTCTCCGGGACTCATCGATGAGCAGTTCTTC. The complete variable domain, with remaining parts taken from reference TRBV5-5 and TRBJ2-1, reads DAGVTQSPTHLIKTRGQQVTLRCSPISGHKSVSWYQQVLGQGPQFIFQYYEKEERGRGNFPDRFSARQFPNYSSELNVNALLLGDSALYLCASSPSPGLIDEQFFGPGTRLTVL.

This clonotype was detected many times. The chain recombines TRBV7-9 with TRBJ1-1, with a possible D match to TRBD1 (5 bases). Deletions cut 3 bases from V and 5 bases from J, with 7 bases between. CDR3 length equals 12 residues. The germline CDR1 and CDR2 sequences are SEHNR and FQNEAQ (reference sequence). CDR3 nucleotides: TGTGCCAGCAGCTTCGAGGGGACTGAAGCTTTCTTT. Its protein is CASSFEGTEAFF.

This chain uses TRBV7-9 with TRBJ2-3, with 7 bases lining up with TRBD2. The CDR3 has 16 amino acids. Germline CDR1 reads SEHNR; CDR2 reads FQNEAQ (reference sequence). The junction had 7 bases not matched to a gene; V was cut back by 2 bases and J by 2 bases. The CDR3 protein is CASSLPTSAPTDTQYF. CDR3 nucleotide sequence: TGTGCCAGCAGCTTACCAACTAGCGCCCCCACAGATACGCAGTATTTT.

Worth noting for this clonotype: This could be a read error, since a much larger clone is one nucleotide away. The CDR3 nucleotides are TGTGCCACCCTCGAGGGTGACGGAGTTTGCGAGCAGTACTTC. This encodes CATLEGDGVCEQYF. The genes are TRBV2 and TRBJ2-7; D perhaps matches TRBD2 (5 bases). V lost 10 bases and J lost 6, with 22 bases in between. The CDR3 sequence is 14 residues long. In germline, CDR1 is SNHLY, CDR2 FYNNEI.

This clonotype was seen ten or more times. This rearrangement joins TRBV29-1 to TRBJ2-1; no clear D gene. Germline V gene data show CDR1 as SQVTM and CDR2 as ANQGSEA. The CDR3 is 11 residues long. The CDR3: CSSSGPPEQFF. CDR3 nucleotides: TGCAGTTCATCCGGGCCTCCCGAGCAGTTCTTC.

Ten or more counts support this clonotype. The chain employs TRBV28 and TRBJ2-4; D perhaps matches TRBD1 (6 bases). CDR1 MDHEN and CDR2 SYDVKM come from the germline V gene. V was cut by 6 bases and J by 7 bases, with 16 bases left in between. CDR3 length equals 14 residues. The CDR3 region is CASSPGQRRNIQYF. The CDR3 coding sequence is TGTGCCAGCAGCCCAGGACAGAGACGGAACATTCAGTACTTC.

V gene TRBV7-9 combines with J gene TRBJ2-7, with no clear D. The germline gives CDR1 SEHNR, CDR2 FQNEAQ (reference sequence). V was trimmed by 0 bases and J by 2 bases, leaving 8 bases between them. This CDR3 has 14 residues. CDR3 in amino acids: CASSLAGTAYEQYF. The DNA of the CDR3 is TGTGCCAGCAGCTTAGCCGGAACCGCCTACGAGCAGTACTTC.

In this sample, this clonotype turned up many times. V usage is TRBV29-1 and J usage is TRBJ1-2; unclear D gene. CDR1 is SQVTM and CDR2 is ANQGSEA in the germline V gene. The length of the CDR3 is 12 residues. Trimming shortened V by 4 bases and J by 4 bases, and 10 bases separated the two germline ends. CDR3 DNA sequence: TGCAGCGTTGCAGAGGGCGCCTATGGCTACACCTTC. Translating gives CSVAEGAYGYTF.

This clonotype was seen many times. The chain combines TRBV4-3 with TRBJ1-1; maybe TRBD1 (5 bases). The germline V gene has CDR1 LGHNA and CDR2 YSLEER. This CDR3 has 14 residues. Trimming stripped 0 bases from V and 8 bases from J, with 13 bases between. This CDR3 reads CASSQDGARSEAFF. CDR3 DNA: TGCGCCAGCAGCCAAGATGGGGCGCGATCGGAAGCTTTCTTT.

The gene calls are TRBV19 and TRBJ1-1; D perhaps matches TRBD1 (5 bases). CDR1 and CDR2 from the germline V gene are LNHDA and SQIVND (reference sequence). Deletions cut 3 bases from V and 0 bases from J, with 11 bases between. There are 15 residues in the CDR3. CDR3 nucleotide sequence: TGTGCCAGTAGTATTGTCGACAGAGTGAACACTGAAGCTTTCTTT. This gives the protein CASSIVDRVNTEAFF.

The chain has TRBV4-1 and TRBJ1-6, with D hard to call. Germline assignment: CDR1 MGHRA and CDR2 YSYEKL. The ends were cut back, 4 bases at V and 10 bases at J, with 14 bases in the middle. The CDR3 is 14 residues long. The CDR3 sequence is CASSREFEGSPLHF. The CDR3 nucleotides read TGCGCCAGCAGCCGGGAATTTGAAGGCTCACCCCTCCACTTT.

About this clonotype itself: One end of the junction fails to match germline, which may point to a read error. V is TRBV7-9 and J is TRBJ2-1; TRBD1 matches 9 bases. CDR1 and CDR2 (germline): SEHNR, FQNEAQ (reference sequence). CDR3 length: 14 amino acids. In DNA, the CDR3 is TGTGCCAACAGCCGGGACAGGGCTGGCAATGAGCAGTTCTTC. Protein: CANSRDRAGNEQFF.

Comment on this clonotype: One end of the junction fails to match germline, which may point to a read error. The rearrangement links TRBV20-1 to TRBJ2-6; 7 positions agree with TRBD1. The CDR3 is made up of 16 amino acids. CDR1 is DFQATT, CDR2 SNEGSKA, per germline (reference sequence). DNA of the CDR3: TGCAGTGCCAGGGCAGGGGGTTCTACTGGGGCCAACGTCCTGAATTTC. Translating it yields CSARAGGSTGANVLNF.